These T cell receptor beta chains were read from a single sample in a study of blood T cell repertoires in COVID-19. Sequencing was performed with immunoSEQ multiplex PCR; in TCRdb, only in-frame clones are kept and a portion is missing. Altogether about 280,000 clones are present, approximately 86% being singletons, with the ten largest covering about 2.2%. The sequencing input was peripheral blood. Receptor source: a young woman who had recovered from COVID-19. Each CDR3 is given with its conserved first and last residue. A D gene is named only where the DNA matches it firmly. Not every row has a clone size; where given, it reads once, few, many or a size class.

j_gene,v_gene,abundance,d_gene,CDR3nt,CDR3aa
TRBJ2-6,TRBV13,NA,TRBD1,TGTGCCAGCAGCCTCGGCGCGACAGGGGGCTCTGGGGCCAACGTCCTGACTTTC,CASSLGATGGSGANVLTF
TRBJ2-4,TRBV7-2,NA,NA,TGTGCCAGCAGCTCTAGGGGCTCGGCGACCAAAAACATTCAGTACTTC,CASSSRGSATKNIQYF
TRBJ2-5,TRBV18,NA,TRBD2,TGTGCCAGCTCACCAACTAGCGGTTGGTACCAAGAGACCCAGTACTTC,CASSPTSGWYQETQYF
TRBJ2-7,TRBV12-3/TRBV12-4,once,NA,TGTGCCAGCAGTTACAGGGACGAGCAGTACTTC,CASSYRDEQYF
TRBJ2-2,TRBV5-1,NA,NA,TGCGCCAGCAGCCAATCTACAGGGTCCGGGGAGCTGTTTTTT,CASSQSTGSGELFF
TRBJ2-6,TRBV29-1,NA,TRBD2,TGCAGCGTTGAAGGGGCGTCCCCCAGAGCGGGAGCCCCTAACTCTGGGGCCAACGTCCTGACTTTC,CSVEGASPRAGAPNSGANVLTF
TRBJ1-3,TRBV28,NA,NA,TGTGCCAGCAGCCCCAGGGGCAGGTACTCTGGAAACACCATATATTTT,CASSPRGRYSGNTIYF
TRBJ2-3,TRBV7-2,NA,NA,TGTGCCAGCAGCTTCAGGGCGTCCTCGGGAGATACGCAGTATTTT,CASSFRASSGDTQYF
TRBJ2-2,TRBV19,NA,TRBD2,TGTGCCAGTACACCGGGACTAGCGGGAGGGCCTTTCGGGGAGCTGTTTTTT,CASTPGLAGGPFGELFF
TRBJ2-7,TRBV28,NA,NA,TGTGCCAGCAGTAGACCGGGGACTTTAGACGAGCAGTACTTC,CASSRPGTLDEQYF
TRBJ1-4,TRBV5-1,NA,TRBD1,TGCGCCAGCAGCTTGGAAGGCCAGGGGGCCAATGAAAAACTGTTTTTT,CASSLEGQGANEKLFF
TRBJ2-3,TRBV18,NA,TRBD1,TGTGCCAGCTCACCCGGACAGGGGAGCACAGATACGCAGTATTTT,CASSPGQGSTDTQYF
TRBJ2-7,TRBV5-5,once,NA,TGTGCCAGCAGCCCCGGACAGGACTACTACGAGCAGTACTTC,CASSPGQDYYEQYF
TRBJ1-4,TRBV4-1,NA,TRBD1,TGCGCCAGCAGCCAAGATCTGTTCGGACAGGGGGGAGAAAAACTGTTTTTT,CASSQDLFGQGGEKLFF
TRBJ1-2,TRBV6-5,NA,TRBD1,TGTGCCAGCAGGGACAGGGGGCTCCTGGTCTATGGCTACACCTTC,CASRDRGLLVYGYTF
TRBJ2-7,TRBV14,NA,TRBD1,TGTGCCAGCAGCCAGGAATTTCCGGGACAGGGGATTAACGAGCAGTACTTC,CASSQEFPGQGINEQYF
TRBJ2-1,TRBV9,NA,TRBD1,TGTGCCAGCAGCCCCCGGGACAGAGATTACAATGAGCAGTTCTTC,CASSPRDRDYNEQFF
TRBJ2-7,TRBV28,NA,TRBD2,TGTGCCAGCAGTGTCATAACTAGCGGGAAGCTGAACGAGCAGTACTTC,CASSVITSGKLNEQYF
TRBJ2-1,TRBV27,NA,TRBD2,TGTGCCAGCAGTTCTAGCGGGGGGACCAATGAGCAGTTCTTC,CASSSSGGTNEQFF
TRBJ2-3,TRBV7-9,NA,TRBD1,TGTGCCAGCAGCAGACAGGGGGCGCTGGCCACAGATACGCAGTATTTT,CASSRQGALATDTQYF
TRBJ2-5,TRBV6-2/TRBV6-3,NA,NA,TGTGCCAGCAGTGCCGGGACTGAAGAAGAGACCCAGTACTTC,CASSAGTEEETQYF
TRBJ2-3,TRBV9,NA,NA,TGTGCCAGCAGCCCAAACCGAGTCGGTACAGATACGCAGTATTTT,CASSPNRVGTDTQYF
TRBJ1-5,TRBV11-2,NA,NA,TGTGCCAGCAGTACGGGGTATAGCAATCAGCCCCAGCATTTT,CASSTGYSNQPQHF
TRBJ2-2,TRBV9,NA,TRBD2,TGTGCCAGCAGCGTGGACTCCGGGACTAGCGGGTTGAACACCGGGGAGCTGTTTTTT,CASSVDSGTSGLNTGELFF
TRBJ2-2,TRBV24-1,NA,NA,TGTGCCACCAGTGATTTCGAGACCGGGGAGCTGTTTTTT,CATSDFETGELFF